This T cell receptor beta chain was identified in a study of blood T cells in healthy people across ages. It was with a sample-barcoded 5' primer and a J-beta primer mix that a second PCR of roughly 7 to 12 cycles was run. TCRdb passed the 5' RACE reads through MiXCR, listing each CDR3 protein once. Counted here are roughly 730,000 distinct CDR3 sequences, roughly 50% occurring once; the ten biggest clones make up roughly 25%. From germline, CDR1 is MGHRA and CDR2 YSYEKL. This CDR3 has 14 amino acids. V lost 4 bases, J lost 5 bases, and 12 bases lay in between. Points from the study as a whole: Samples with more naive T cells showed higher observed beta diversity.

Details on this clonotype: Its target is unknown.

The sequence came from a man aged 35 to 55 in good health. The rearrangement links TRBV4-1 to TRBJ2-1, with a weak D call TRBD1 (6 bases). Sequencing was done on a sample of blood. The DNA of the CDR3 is TGCGCCAGCAGCCGAGAGACAGGCGACAATGAGCAGTTCTTC. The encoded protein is CASSRETGDNEQFF.